The next 12 T cell receptor beta chains were all read from a single sample in a study of blood T cell repertoires in COVID-19. The repertoire was sequenced with immunoSEQ multiplex PCR; TCRdb's copy has only in-frame clones and lacks some. Altogether some 140,000 clones are present, 70% to 80% being singletons, with the ten largest covering around 3.3%. Sequencing was performed on peripheral blood. All receptors come from a man aged 60-69 years with acute or convalescent COVID-19.

This clone was detected only a few times. The chain uses TRBV5-4 and TRBJ1-3, with 10 bases identical to TRBD1. This CDR3 has 16 residues. Germline CDR1 reads SGHNT; CDR2 reads YYREEE (reference sequence). V was pared by 4 bases and J by 2 bases, with 6 bases of the junction left unmatched. The CDR3 nucleotides are TGTGCCAGCAGCCCCGGGACAGGGGACACTGGAAACACCATATATTTT. Translating gives CASSPGTGDTGNTIYF.

This chain uses TRBV7-3 with TRBJ2-1; 8 positions agree with TRBD1. The germline V gene encodes CDR1 SGHTA and CDR2 FQGTGA. The CDR3 totals 14 residues. The V gene end was trimmed by 5 bases and the J gene end by 6 bases; junction bases not matched to a gene: 6. CDR3 sequence (DNA): TGTGCCAGCAGCACTGGGACAGGAAGCAATGAGCAGTTCTTC. This encodes CASSTGTGSNEQFF. The full variable domain, in which reference TRBV7-3 and TRBJ2-1 provide the parts outside the CDR3, is GAGVSQTPSNKVTEKGKYVELRCDPISGHTALYWYRQSLGQGPEFLIYFQGTGAADDSGLPNDRFFAVRPEGSVSTLKIQRTERGDSAVYLCASSTGTGSNEQFFGPGTRLTVL.

The V gene is TRBV18, the J gene TRBJ1-4, with D unclear. The CDR3 extends over 12 amino acids. CDR1 is KGHSH and CDR2 is LQKENI in the germline V gene. The V and J ends lost 8 bases and 4 bases respectively, with 8 bases between them. The CDR3 DNA reads TGTGCCAGCCGGGCGGGTAATGAAAAACTGTTTTTT. As protein: CASRAGNEKLFF.

This sequence joins TRBV29-1 and TRBJ1-1; TRBD1 matches 8 bases. Germline CDR1 and CDR2: SQVTM and ANQGSEA. The CDR3 covers 15 residues. Unmatched junction bases numbered 10, after V lost 7 bases and J lost 0 bases. The CDR3 DNA reads as TGCAGCGGGTCAGGGGGCGCTCAACTGAACACTGAAGCTTTCTTT. This sequence encodes CSGSGGAQLNTEAFF.

The CDR3 is CASSAFSGANVLTF. CDR3 DNA: TGTGCCAGCAGTGCGTTCTCTGGGGCCAACGTCCTGACTTTC. V gene TRBV25-1 combines with J gene TRBJ2-6; D remains unclear. This CDR3 is 14 amino acids long. Trimming took off 4 bases at V and 0 bases at J, with 4 bases between the two ends. Per germline, CDR1 MGHDK and CDR2 SYGVNS. Together with reference TRBV25-1 and TRBJ2-6, the CDR3 gives the full variable domain: EADIYQTPRYLVIGTGKKITLECSQTMGHDKMYWYQQDPGMELHLIHYSYGVNSTEKGDLSSESTVSRIRTEHFPLTLESARPSHTSQYLCASSAFSGANVLTFGAGSRLTVL.

The chain joins TRBV4-2 to TRBJ1-1, with TRBD1 as a possible D gene (5 bases). With 2 bases removed from V and 4 bases from J, the gap between germline ends came to 20 bases. Germline lookup yields CDR1 LGHNA and CDR2 YNFKEQ. The CDR3 totals 17 residues. This chain's CDR3 is CASSQYTSGLQGTEAFF. The CDR3 nucleotides are TGTGCCAGCAGCCAATACACTTCTGGGTTGCAGGGCACTGAAGCTTTCTTT.

V gene TRBV5-1 combines with J gene TRBJ2-1, with a weak D call TRBD2 (5 bases). The ends were cut back, 2 bases at V and 5 bases at J, with 23 bases in the middle. The CDR3 loop spans 18 amino acids. Looked up from germline, CDR1 is SGHRS and CDR2 is YFSETQ. Here the CDR3 reads CASSFQPSWGEGNNEQFF. In DNA form, the CDR3 reads TGCGCCAGCAGCTTTCAACCCTCCTGGGGAGAAGGGAACAATGAGCAGTTCTTC.

This clone was seen a single time. The V gene is TRBV27, the J gene TRBJ1-3; tentatively, D is TRBD1 (6 bases). Germline V gene lookup returns CDR1 MNHEY and CDR2 SMNVEV (reference sequence). Trimming removed 3 bases from V and 0 bases from J, with 9 bases in between. There are 15 residues in the CDR3. The CDR3 DNA follows: TGTGCCAGCAGTTTGACAGGCCACTCTGGAAACACCATATATTTT. Encoded protein: CASSLTGHSGNTIYF.

Concerning this clone: Different DNA sequences within this sample yield the same CDR3. The gene calls are TRBV5-1 and TRBJ1-1, with TRBD1 as a possible D gene (5 bases). The CDR3 contains 13 residues. V shed 3 bases and J shed 1 base, with 7 bases lying between them. Looked up from germline, CDR1 is SGHRS and CDR2 is YFSETQ. The CDR3, as DNA: TGCGCCAGCAGCTCTCAGGGGAACACTGAAGCTTTCTTT. Translation: CASSSQGNTEAFF.

V gene TRBV2 combines with J gene TRBJ1-2; 11 bases agree with TRBD1. Germline trimming cut 6 bases from V and 7 bases from J; bases unmatched to any gene: 4. Per the germline V gene, CDR1 is SNHLY and CDR2 is FYNNEI. The CDR3 extends over 13 amino acids. The CDR3 region has the DNA TGTGCCAGCAGGGGGACAGGGGGTGGTGGCTACACCTTC. Translating gives CASRGTGGGGYTF.

J is TRBJ2-7 and V is TRBV7-2; a possible D gene is TRBD1 (6 bases). There are 15 residues in the CDR3. Per the germline V gene, CDR1 is SGHTA and CDR2 is FQGNSA. The V end lost 5 bases, the J end lost 3 bases, and 17 bases lay between the germline ends. The CDR3 region has the DNA TGTGCCAGCAGCAAGGGGTGGACAGAGGACTACGAGCAGTACTTC. It codes for CASSKGWTEDYEQYF. Based on the CDR3 plus reference TRBV7-2 and TRBJ2-7, the full variable domain is GAGVSQSPSNKVTEKGKDVELRCDPISGHTALYWYRQSLGQGLEFLIYFQGNSAPDKSGLPSDRFSAERTGGSVSTLTIQRTQQEDSAVYLCASSKGWTEDYEQYFGPGTRLTVT.

The J gene is TRBJ1-2, the V gene TRBV28; TRBD1 is a possible D gene (6 bases). With 4 bases removed from V and 5 bases from J, the gap between germline ends came to 17 bases. CDR1 is MDHEN, CDR2 SYDVKM, per germline. The CDR3 runs 15 residues. The CDR3, as DNA: TGTGCCAGCAGTTCCCCAGGGGCAGGCGGATATGGCTACACCTTC. Its translation is CASSSPGAGGYGYTF.